This T cell receptor beta chain is from a study of blood T cell repertoires in COVID-19. On the study more broadly: Acute-phase and convalescent COVID-19 samples originated in the United States, Italy and Spain.

Germline CDR1 LGHNA, CDR2 YNFKEQ. The CDR3 has 15 amino acids. The V end lost 2 bases, the J end lost 7 bases, and 15 bases lay between the germline ends. In the authors' methods: Reference gene primer amplification gave estimated nucleated cell counts. TCRdb keeps only in-frame clones here, not all; method: immunoSEQ multiplex PCR. V, J and clone size are taken as reported in that table, and D and trimming were inferred from the DNA itself. This sample has 110,000 to 150,000 clones, with around 89% found just once. This clone was detected only once. The sequence derives from a woman older than 75 with acute or convalescent COVID-19. The rearrangement joins TRBV4-2 to TRBJ2-1; weak D call: TRBD2 (7 bases). The sequenced sample was peripheral blood. The CDR3, as DNA: TGTGCCAGCAGCCAAAGGTGGGGGGGCATGAATGAGCAGTTCTTC. Its translation: CASSQRWGGMNEQFF.